A selection of T cell receptor beta chains follows, all from one sample in a study of blood T cell repertoires in COVID-19. Measured with immunoSEQ multiplex PCR; TCRdb has only the in-frame clones, and not every one. The sample comprises a few hundred thousand clones, less than 85% of which are singletons, and approximately 3.7% rests with the top ten. Sequenced: peripheral blood. These receptor sequences come from a woman younger than 30 with acute or convalescent COVID-19. CDR3s include the opening cysteine and the closing phenylalanine or tryptophan. Fields, in order: clone size, D gene, J gene, V gene, CDR3 DNA, CDR3 protein. The D gene is left open where the match is weak. Where a row states a size, it is once, few, many or the class of an expanded clone; other rows omit it.

- | - | TRBJ1-2 | TRBV11-1 | TGTGCCAGCAGCTTAACCGAGGGGGAACACTTGGATGGCTACACCTTC | CASSLTEGEHLDGYTF
- | TRBD1 | TRBJ2-5 | TRBV19 | TGTGCCAGTAGTATTATGGGGGACAGGGACCAAGAGACCCAGTACTTC | CASSIMGDRDQETQYF
- | - | TRBJ1-1 | TRBV19 | TGTGCCAGTAGTATTCTTGGGGGGGGCGACCAGTCCACTGAAGCTTTCTTT | CASSILGGGDQSTEAFF
- | - | TRBJ2-5 | TRBV7-9 | TGTGCCAGCAGCTTAGCGGGAGTCTTAGAGACCCAGTACTTC | CASSLAGVLETQYF
- | TRBD2 | TRBJ2-1 | TRBV5-8 | TGTGCCAGCAGCCGGGGACTAGCGGACTACAATGAGCAGTTCTTC | CASSRGLADYNEQFF
- | - | TRBJ2-1 | TRBV2 | TGTGCCAGCTTGTCCTCCGGGACTTTCTCCTACAATGAGCAGTTCTTC | CASLSSGTFSYNEQFF
once | - | TRBJ1-6 | TRBV5-1 | TGCGCCAGCAGCTTGGACCCAGGTAATCCCCTCCACTTT | CASSLDPGNPLHF
- | - | TRBJ1-1 | TRBV7-3 | TGTGCCAGCAGCTTATTGTCGGGGGAGGGCACTGAAGCTTTCTTT | CASSLLSGEGTEAFF
- | TRBD2 | TRBJ2-7 | TRBV3-1/TRBV3-2 | TGTGCCAGCAGCGGGACTAGCGGGAGGCTTCTCGAGCAGTACTTC | CASSGTSGRLLEQYF
few | - | TRBJ1-6 | TRBV27 | TGTGCCAGCAGTTTAAGGCGACAAGATAATTCACCCCTCCACTTT | CASSLRRQDNSPLHF
once | - | TRBJ2-5 | TRBV9 | TGTGCCAGCAGCAGCACCGGGACTCCTAAAGAGACCCAGTACTTC | CASSSTGTPKETQYF
- | - | TRBJ2-4 | TRBV30 | TGTGCCTGGAGTTCCGGGATTGCCAAAAACATTCAGTACTTC | CAWSSGIAKNIQYF
once | - | TRBJ2-1 | TRBV19 | TGTGCCAGTAGTATAGGACTGGCCTCCTACAATGAGCAGTTCTTC | CASSIGLASYNEQFF
- | - | TRBJ1-3 | TRBV28 | TGTGCCAGCAGACTACCCACCCGGGGAGCTGGAAACACCATATATTTT | CASRLPTRGAGNTIYF
- | TRBD1 | TRBJ1-2 | TRBV15 | TGTGCCACCAGTAGGGACAGGAAGACTGTTAGTGGCTACACCTTC | CATSRDRKTVSGYTF
- | - | TRBJ1-4 | TRBV5-1 | TGCGCCAGCAGCCCGGTACCTTCCGCGGGCGAAAAACTGTTTTTT | CASSPVPSAGEKLFF
- | - | TRBJ2-7 | TRBV6-5 | TGTGCCAGCAGTTACTCGGGCTACAACTACGAGCAGTACTTC | CASSYSGYNYEQYF
- | - | TRBJ1-2 | TRBV6-5 | TGTGCCAGCAGTCCGGAGGTGGGGGGGGACTATGGCTACACCTTC | CASSPEVGGDYGYTF
- | - | TRBJ1-4 | TRBV3-1/TRBV3-2 | TGTGCCAGCAGCCAAGATCCGGGGTGGGATGAAAAACTGTTTTTT | CASSQDPGWDEKLFF
- | TRBD1 | TRBJ2-3 | TRBV29-1 | TGCAGCGTCTCTTCGGACAGGGAATTTGATTCGGACGCAGATACGCAGTATTTT | CSVSSDREFDSDADTQYF
once | - | TRBJ2-1 | TRBV3-1/TRBV3-2 | TGTGCCAGCAGCCAAGAGTTGAGACAGGCGAAAAATGAGCAGTTCTTC | CASSQELRQAKNEQFF
few | - | TRBJ1-3 | TRBV18 | TGTGCCAGCTCACCACCGCCGGGGAGGGACACCATATATTTT | CASSPPPGRDTIYF
- | - | TRBJ1-1 | TRBV5-5 | TGTGCCAGCAGCTTATGGAGCTCGAACACTGAAGCTTTCTTT | CASSLWSSNTEAFF
- | - | TRBJ2-1 | TRBV15 | TGTGCCGGGGGCCGGGGTGGGGGAAAGGCCAATGAGCAGTTCTTC | CAGGRGGGKANEQFF
- | TRBD1 | TRBJ1-1 | TRBV19 | TGTGCCAGTAGACAGGGGGCAGGCACTGAAGCTTTCTTT | CASRQGAGTEAFF
- | - | TRBJ2-7 | TRBV5-1 | TGCGCCAGCAGCCGGTTGGGCCTTCGACTAGGGGTTAAGGAAGAGCAGTACTTC | CASSRLGLRLGVKEEQYF
- | - | TRBJ1-5 | TRBV4-2 | TGTGCCAGCAGCCAAGATTCGGCGGGGAGCAATCAGCCCCAGCATTTT | CASSQDSAGSNQPQHF
- | - | TRBJ2-3 | TRBV7-2 | TGTGCCAGCAGCTCCTGGGGGCAGGGGGGTAGGGGTACGCAGTATTTT | CASSSWGQGGRGTQYF
- | TRBD1 | TRBJ1-3 | TRBV11-2 | TGTGCCAGCAGCCCGCCCTGGACAGGGGGAAACACCATATATTTT | CASSPPWTGGNTIYF
- | - | TRBJ1-1 | TRBV6-1 | TGTGCCAGCAGTGAAGTTGGGGGGGCGGCCACTGAAGCTTTCTTT | CASSEVGGAATEAFF
once | - | TRBJ1-3 | TRBV6-5 | TGTGCCAGCAGTTATGGAGGGGCTGGAAACACCATATATTTT | CASSYGGAGNTIYF
once | TRBD2 | TRBJ2-1 | TRBV7-8 | TGTGCCAGCAGCTACCCCGGGACTAGCCACGTTGAGCAGTTCTTC | CASSYPGTSHVEQFF
- | - | TRBJ2-5 | TRBV6-6 | TGTGCCAGCAGTTACGGGGGCGTCGGCCTGGAGACCCAGTACTTC | CASSYGGVGLETQYF
- | TRBD1 | TRBJ1-5 | TRBV28 | TGTGCCAGCAGTTTATACGCCGGGACAGGGAGGTATCAGCCCCAGCATTTT | CASSLYAGTGRYQPQHF
- | - | TRBJ1-5 | TRBV7-3 | TGTGCCACCCTAGGCGGCGGAGTAATTAGCAATCAGCCCCAGCATTTT | CATLGGGVISNQPQHF
- | - | TRBJ2-3 | TRBV7-3 | TGTGCCAGCAGCTCCTCAGTGACAGATACGCAGTATTTT | CASSSSVTDTQYF
- | TRBD1 | TRBJ2-7 | TRBV7-9 | TGTGCCAGCAGCTACGGACAGGGGGCAGGCGGGGAGCAGTACTTC | CASSYGQGAGGEQYF
few | - | TRBJ2-7 | TRBV6-6 | TGTGCCAGCAGTGCTAAAGGGGGTCCAGACGAGCAGTACTTC | CASSAKGGPDEQYF
- | - | TRBJ1-2 | TRBV20-1 | TGCAGTGCCCATCAGGGGTATGGCTACACCTTC | CSAHQGYGYTF
- | TRBD1 | TRBJ2-3 | TRBV5-1 | TGCGCCAGCAGCTTGGGGACAGGGGGCTTAACAGATACGCAGTATTTT | CASSLGTGGLTDTQYF
- | - | TRBJ1-6 | TRBV30 | TGTGTCTGGAGTTTATCTAATAATTCACCCCTCCACTTT | CVWSLSNNSPLHF